The present entry profiles one T cell receptor beta chain with its context. Its antigen is not known. Germline CDR1 is SGHVS and CDR2 is FQNEAQ. This CDR3 is 16 amino acids long. J was trimmed by 6 bases and V by 3 bases; bases with no gene match: 7. This sample is drawn from a study of CD8 T cells in ankylosing spondylitis. Quantitative molecular-barcoded 5'-RACE generated the TCR beta libraries. TCRdb re-called the 5' RACE reads with MiXCR, one entry per CDR3 protein. The profile shows about 400,000 distinct CDR3 sequences, around 20% of them singletons. Findings of the study overall: Clones linked to the disease showed a CD8+ phenotype. They occurred at relatively low frequencies in peripheral blood. Disease-linked clones reportedly showed significant enrichment in matched ankylosing spondylitis synovial fluid. In ankylosing spondylitis blood, a motif of fewer than 10 highly homologous TCR beta variants appeared characteristic.

The sample taken for sequencing was blood, either unsorted or a sorted T cell fraction (not recorded which). This receptor was taken from a male donor with ankylosing spondylitis or in good health (not recorded which). The chain combines TRBV7-8 with TRBJ2-1, with 11 bases identical to TRBD1. CDR3 DNA: TGTGCCAGCAGCTTTCTGGACAGGGGGCTTGGCAATGAGCAGTTCTTC. It is translated as CASSFLDRGLGNEQFF.